A selection of T cell receptor beta chains follows, all from one sample in a study of cytomegalovirus exposure and HLA in healthy donors. Profiling relied on immunoSEQ multiplex PCR, and the TCRdb table lists in-frame clones only, not all of them. The table shows 110,000 to 150,000 clones, with around four fifths occurring only once. Sequences were obtained from PBMCs. The origin of the receptors is a male donor in good health and CMV-seronegative. CDR3s include the opening cysteine and the closing phenylalanine or tryptophan. D genes are given only for firm matches. A row's size may be missing; if present it is once, few, many or a size class.

.,.,TRBJ1-5,18,TRBV27,CATRIRGGTSSNNQPQHF,TGTGCCACCCGGATAAGGGGGGGGACCTCTAGTAACAATCAGCCCCAGCATTTT
.,TRBD2,TRBJ2-3,17,TRBV4-2,CASSQGTGTSGTDTQYF,TGTGCCAGCAGCCAGGGGACCGGGACTAGCGGCACAGATACGCAGTATTTT
once,.,TRBJ1-4,16,TRBV28,CASKYGRTSLNEKLFF,TGTGCCAGCAAATATGGCCGGACAAGCCTTAATGAAAAACTGTTTTTT
.,.,TRBJ1-5,15,TRBV7-3,CASSSLTGRNQPQHF,TGTGCCAGCAGCTCCCTTACAGGGCGCAATCAGCCCCAGCATTTT
once,.,TRBJ1-1,11,TRBV5-1,CASSLDIEAFF,TGCGCCAGCAGCTTGGACATTGAAGCTTTCTTT
once,TRBD1,TRBJ2-6,17,TRBV7-9,CASLRTGENSGANVLTF,TGTGCCAGCCTGAGGACAGGGGAAAACTCTGGGGCCAACGTCCTGACTTTC
few,TRBD1,TRBJ1-4,15,TRBV6-6,CASSYPKTGVEKLFF,TGTGCCAGCAGTTATCCGAAGACAGGGGTCGAAAAACTGTTTTTT
.,.,TRBJ2-7,13,TRBV28,CASSLAGSYEQYF,TGTGCCAGCAGTTTAGCGGGATCGTACGAGCAGTACTTC
once,.,TRBJ2-2,14,TRBV28,CTSSLLQGTGELFF,TGTACCAGCAGTTTATTACAGGGCACCGGGGAGCTGTTTTTT
once,.,TRBJ2-7,12,TRBV5-4,CASSYYFDEQYF,TGTGCCAGCAGTTATTATTTCGACGAGCAGTACTTC
.,TRBD2,TRBJ2-7,14,TRBV28,CASSSRLAGNEQYF,TGTGCCAGCAGTTCCCGACTAGCGGGAAACGAGCAGTACTTC
.,.,TRBJ2-6,18,TRBV7-9,CASSPSVDSRSGANVLTF,TGTGCCAGCAGCCCCTCCGTGGACAGCAGATCTGGGGCCAACGTCCTGACTTTC
.,.,TRBJ2-5,12,TRBV6-6,CASTPGRETQYF,TGTGCCAGCACCCCTGGCCGAGAGACCCAGTACTTC
.,.,TRBJ1-1,15,TRBV6-7,CASNDRQLLGTEAFF,TGTGCCAGCAACGACCGACAGTTGCTTGGCACTGAAGCTTTCTTT
few,.,TRBJ2-7,15,TRBV18,CASSPPRGRSYEQYF,TGTGCCAGCTCACCACCAAGGGGCCGATCCTACGAGCAGTACTTC
.,.,TRBJ2-5,13,TRBV4-3,CASSRDSQETQYF,TGCGCCAGCAGCCGAGACAGCCAAGAGACCCAGTACTTC
once,TRBD1,TRBJ1-6,19,TRBV28,CASSIRRDRVSSYNSPLHF,TGTGCCAGCAGTATTCGCCGGGACAGGGTTAGCTCCTATAATTCACCCCTCCACTTT
.,.,TRBJ1-6,17,TRBV15,CATSRERSYSYNSPLHF,TGTGCCACCAGCAGAGAGAGGAGCTACTCCTATAATTCACCCCTCCACTTT
few,.,TRBJ1-5,14,TRBV6-6,CASGQYRSNQPQHF,TGTGCCAGTGGACAGTACCGTAGCAATCAGCCCCAGCATTTT
.,.,TRBJ2-3,14,TRBV6-1,CASSDWLAAGTQYF,TGTGCCAGCAGTGACTGGCTAGCAGCGGGCACGCAGTATTTT
.,.,TRBJ1-4,15,TRBV2,CASSLETGPHEKLFF,TGTGCCAGCAGTCTAGAAACAGGGCCCCATGAAAAACTGTTTTTT
.,TRBD1,TRBJ2-1,15,TRBV9,CASSVGRQGVNEQFF,TGTGCCAGCAGCGTAGGGAGACAGGGGGTCAATGAGCAGTTCTTC
.,TRBD2,TRBJ2-1,15,TRBV5-1,CASSLVAGGYNEQFF,TGCGCCAGCAGCTTGGTAGCGGGTGGTTACAATGAGCAGTTCTTC
.,TRBD1,TRBJ2-5,13,TRBV5-1,CASTGQRKETQYF,TGCGCCAGCACGGGACAGAGAAAAGAGACCCAGTACTTC
.,TRBD2,TRBJ2-5,16,TRBV5-6,CASSFPRGGAQETQYF,TGTGCCAGCAGCTTTCCCCGGGGGGGGGCCCAAGAGACCCAGTACTTC
once,TRBD1,TRBJ2-3,18,TRBV7-6,CASSLYGTGGSRTDTQYF,TGTGCCAGCAGCTTATATGGGACAGGGGGCAGTAGGACAGATACGCAGTATTTT
few,.,TRBJ2-2,12,TRBV5-4,CASGHGTGELFF,TGTGCCAGCGGACATGGGACCGGGGAGCTGTTTTTT
once,.,TRBJ1-1,16,TRBV19,CASTPGGWIMNTEAFF,TGTGCCAGTACGCCAGGAGGGTGGATAATGAACACTGAAGCTTTCTTT
.,TRBD1,TRBJ2-1,15,TRBV7-9,CASSFGTGVRDEQFF,TGTGCCAGCAGCTTTGGGACAGGGGTCAGGGATGAGCAGTTCTTC
few,.,TRBJ1-4,15,TRBV7-2,CASSLEGRVREKLFF,TGTGCCAGCAGCTTAGAGGGCAGGGTACGTGAAAAACTGTTTTTT
.,TRBD2,TRBJ2-5,16,TRBV5-1,CASSSGTSGIQETQYF,TGCGCCAGCAGCTCAGGGACTAGCGGAATCCAAGAGACCCAGTACTTC
.,.,TRBJ1-2,12,TRBV14,CASSQDFYGYTF,TGTGCCAGCAGCCAAGACTTTTATGGCTACACCTTC
.,.,TRBJ2-1,13,TRBV29-1,CSVSGLSYNEQFF,TGCAGCGTAAGCGGGCTTTCCTACAATGAGCAGTTCTTC
.,TRBD2,TRBJ2-5,15,TRBV7-2,CASSQTSGGAGTQYF,TGTGCCAGCAGCCAAACTAGCGGGGGGGCCGGGACCCAGTACTTC
.,.,TRBJ1-2,15,TRBV6-5,CASSYSGVTNYGYTF,TGTGCCAGCAGTTACTCGGGAGTAACTAACTATGGCTACACCTTC
.,TRBD2,TRBJ2-1,16,TRBV13,CASSSRTSGGYNEQFF,TGTGCCAGCAGCTCCAGGACTAGCGGGGGGTACAATGAGCAGTTCTTC
.,TRBD2,TRBJ2-7,15,TRBV25-1,CASSGPGGVTYEQYF,TGTGCCAGCAGTGGGCCTGGGGGGGTAACCTACGAGCAGTACTTC
.,.,TRBJ2-1,15,TRBV19,CASSKPESSYNEQFF,TGTGCCAGTAGCAAGCCCGAGAGCTCCTACAATGAGCAGTTCTTC
.,.,TRBJ1-5,15,TRBV2,CASSWDMDIGQPQHF,TGTGCCAGCAGTTGGGACATGGACATCGGTCAGCCCCAGCATTTT
.,TRBD2,TRBJ2-1,16,TRBV19,CASSSLAAFRRDEQFF,TGTGCCAGTAGTAGCCTAGCGGCCTTTCGACGCGATGAGCAGTTCTTC
once,.,TRBJ2-1,12,TRBV2,CASSYHSSEQFF,TGTGCCAGCAGTTACCATAGCAGTGAGCAGTTCTTC
once,TRBD1,TRBJ1-1,13,TRBV15,CATSRDTGDEAFF,TGTGCCACCAGCAGAGATACAGGGGATGAAGCTTTCTTT
.,TRBD1,TRBJ1-1,16,TRBV7-9,CASSLGTDDWNTEAFF,TGTGCCAGCAGCCTCGGGACAGATGATTGGAACACTGAAGCTTTCTTT
.,TRBD2,TRBJ2-1,15,TRBV7-9,CASRSGTSGTNEQFF,TGTGCCAGCAGATCCGGGACTAGCGGCACCAATGAGCAGTTCTTC
.,TRBD2,TRBJ2-2,19,TRBV7-8,CASSSLSFSSGMNTGELFF,TGTGCCAGCAGCTCTCTCTCCTTTTCTAGCGGGATGAACACCGGGGAGCTGTTTTTT
.,.,TRBJ1-1,12,TRBV28,CASSLELRKAFF,TGTGCCAGCAGTTTAGAGCTAAGAAAGGCTTTCTTT
.,.,TRBJ2-2,15,TRBV7-8,CAFGGRTSRAGELFF,TGTGCCTTCGGAGGAAGAACAAGCCGAGCCGGGGAGCTGTTTTTT
.,.,TRBJ1-1,13,TRBV7-3,CASSFNWGTEASF,TGTGCCAGCAGCTTCAATTGGGGGACTGAAGCTTCCTTT
few,TRBD1,TRBJ2-7,15,TRBV7-6,CASSPRRQGANEQYF,TGTGCCAGCAGCCCTCGAAGACAGGGGGCCAACGAGCAGTACTTC
.,.,TRBJ2-7,12,TRBV28,CASSFRSYEQYF,TGTGCCAGCAGTTTCAGGTCCTACGAGCAGTACTTC
.,.,TRBJ1-6,12,TRBV19,CASSIPPGALHF,TGTGCCAGTAGTATTCCGCCGGGGGCCCTCCACTTT
.,TRBD1,TRBJ2-7,14,TRBV2,CASAETGPSYEQYF,TGTGCCAGCGCCGAGACAGGGCCCTCCTACGAGCAGTACTTC
.,.,TRBJ2-7,13,TRBV2,CASILRRPLEQYF,TGTGCCAGCATTTTAAGGAGACCCCTCGAGCAGTACTTC
.,.,TRBJ2-1,15,TRBV19,CASSMLGGSYNEQFF,TGTGCCAGTAGTATGTTGGGGGGCTCCTACAATGAGCAGTTCTTC
once,.,TRBJ2-3,15,TRBV28,CASIRDTGNTDTQYF,TGTGCCAGCATTCGGGACACCGGTAATACAGATACGCAGTATTTT
.,TRBD2,TRBJ2-2,15,TRBV28,CASSLGGANTGELFF,TGTGCCAGCAGTTTAGGGGGGGCGAACACCGGGGAGCTGTTTTTT
few,TRBD2,TRBJ2-2,13,TRBV10-3,CAINWRESGELFF,TGTGCCATCAATTGGCGGGAGAGCGGGGAGCTGTTTTTT
.,.,TRBJ1-1,13,TRBV10-3,CATRDSRNTEAFF,TGTGCCACCAGAGACAGCAGGAACACTGAAGCTTTCTTT
.,TRBD1,TRBJ1-1,15,TRBV11-2,CASSSQGQMNTEAFF,TGTGCCAGCAGCTCCCAGGGACAGATGAACACTGAAGCTTTCTTT